This T cell receptor beta chain was profiled in a study of blood T cell repertoires in COVID-19. Which cohort a participant joined came from the clinical history participants gave. Some clones are missing from TCRdb's copy, which holds only in-frame ones; the method was immunoSEQ multiplex PCR. The table shows hundreds of thousands of clones, with 85% occurring only once. The V and J ends lost 5 bases and 0 bases respectively, with 13 bases between them. The CDR3 extends over 15 amino acids. Germline CDR1 and CDR2: LNHDA and SQIVND (reference sequence). This clonotype was obtained from a woman between 50 and 59 years old who had recovered from COVID-19. V usage is TRBV19 and J usage is TRBJ1-1; D might be TRBD1 (6 bases). What was sequenced was PBMCs or T cells enriched from blood (not recorded which). The CDR3 DNA follows: TGTGCCAGTAGTTGGGGGCAGCGACTGAACACTGAAGCTTTCTTT. Amino acids: CASSWGQRLNTEAFF.